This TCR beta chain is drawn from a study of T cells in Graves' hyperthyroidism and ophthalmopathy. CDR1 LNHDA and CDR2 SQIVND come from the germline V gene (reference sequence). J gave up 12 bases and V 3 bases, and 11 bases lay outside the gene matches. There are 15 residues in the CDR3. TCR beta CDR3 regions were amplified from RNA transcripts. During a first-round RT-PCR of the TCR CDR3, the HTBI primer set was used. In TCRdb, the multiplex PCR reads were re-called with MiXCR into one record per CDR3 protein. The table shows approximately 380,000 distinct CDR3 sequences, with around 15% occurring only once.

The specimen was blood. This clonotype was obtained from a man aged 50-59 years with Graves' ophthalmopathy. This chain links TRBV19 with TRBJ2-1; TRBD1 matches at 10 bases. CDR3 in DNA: TGTGCCAGTAGTATCCTTGGGACAGGGGAGGTGGGGCAGTTCTTC. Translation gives CASSILGTGEVGQFF.